This T cell receptor beta chain was sequenced in a study of preoperative IRX-2 immunotherapy in early breast cancer. Clones were sequenced by immunoSEQ multiplex PCR, and TCRdb holds only the in-frame ones, with some missing. Counted here are around 88,000 clones, approximately 90% occurring once; the ten biggest clones make up around 2%. Treatment noted: preoperative locoregional IRX-2 cytokine immunotherapy. Preoperative locoregional IRX-2 cytokine immunotherapy was tested in the phase Ib source study. The length of the CDR3 is 14 residues. CDR1 and CDR2 from the germline V gene are ENHRY and SYGVKD. V was clipped by 2 bases and J by 4 bases, with 9 bases between them.

The chain is built from TRBV10-3 and TRBJ2-1; D gene ambiguous. The sequence derives from a human donor with breast cancer. The sequences come from tumor tissue, collected after IRX-2 immunotherapy. The chain's CDR3 is CAISELGSYNEQFF. The CDR3 region has the DNA TGTGCCATCAGTGAGCTCGGAAGTTACAATGAGCAGTTCTTC.